This entry lists 2 T cell receptor beta chains sequenced from one sample in a study of T cell changes during pregnancy in multiple sclerosis. Profiling relied on immunoSEQ multiplex PCR, and the TCRdb table lists in-frame clones only, not all of them. The data show about 86,000 clones, about 91% seen once. Sample: peripheral blood, taken in the first trimester of pregnancy. The receptors originated from a female donor in good health, enrolled as a control in a pregnancy study.

The chain employs TRBV28 and TRBJ2-5; 7 nucleotides agree with TRBD1. The CDR3 has 13 residues. The germline V gene has CDR1 MDHEN and CDR2 SYDVKM. The ends lost 2 bases at V and 3 bases at J; junction bases unmatched: 0. The CDR3 here is CASSLDREETQYF. The CDR3 nucleotides read TGTGCCAGCAGTTTAGACAGGGAAGAGACCCAGTACTTC.

V gene TRBV6-1 combines with J gene TRBJ1-1; TRBD1 matches at 9 bases. With V trimmed by 6 bases and J by 3 bases, 2 bases remained unmatched. The CDR3 runs 13 residues. CDR1 and CDR2 from the germline V gene are MNHNS and SASEGT. The CDR3 bases are TGTGCCAGCAGAGGACAGGGGTACACTGAAGCTTTCTTT. Protein: CASRGQGYTEAFF.